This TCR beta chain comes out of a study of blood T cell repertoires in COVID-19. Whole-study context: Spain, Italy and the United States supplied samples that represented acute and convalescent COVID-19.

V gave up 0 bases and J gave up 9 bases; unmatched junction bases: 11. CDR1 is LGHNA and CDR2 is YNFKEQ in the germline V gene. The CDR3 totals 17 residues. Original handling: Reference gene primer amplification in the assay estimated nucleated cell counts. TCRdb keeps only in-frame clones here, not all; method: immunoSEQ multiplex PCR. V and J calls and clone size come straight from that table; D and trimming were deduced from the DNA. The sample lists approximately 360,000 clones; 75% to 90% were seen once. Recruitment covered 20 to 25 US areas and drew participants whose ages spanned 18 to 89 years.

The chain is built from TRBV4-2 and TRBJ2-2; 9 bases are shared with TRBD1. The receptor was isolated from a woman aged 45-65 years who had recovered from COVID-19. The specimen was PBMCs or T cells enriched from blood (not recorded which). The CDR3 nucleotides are TGTGCCAGCAGCCAAGAAAACAACCCGGGACAGGGCCGGGAGCTGTTTTTT. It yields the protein CASSQENNPGQGRELFF.